These T cell receptor beta chains were read from a single sample in a study of CD8 T cells in ankylosing spondylitis. One entry per CDR3 protein, called by TCRdb with MiXCR from the 5' RACE reads. The data contain some 130,000 distinct CDR3 sequences, approximately 10% of them singletons. Sequenced: blood, either unsorted or a sorted T cell fraction (not recorded which). These receptors all come from a female donor with ankylosing spondylitis or in good health (not recorded which). Both conserved end residues are part of each CDR3. Fields, in order: V gene, D gene, J gene, CDR3 length, clone size, CDR3 DNA, CDR3 protein. D genes are given only for firm matches. Clone size, where shown, is once, few, many, or a class for clones that have expanded.

>TRBV11-2|TRBD1|TRBJ2-1|15|many
TGTGCCAGCAACCATTGGGGGACAGGGATGAATGAGCAGTTCTTC
CASNHWGTGMNEQFF
>TRBV24-1|NA|TRBJ2-1|15|many
TGTGCCACCAGTGATTTGCCGAGCTCCTACAATGAGCAGTTCTTC
CATSDLPSSYNEQFF
>TRBV12-3/TRBV12-4|TRBD1|TRBJ1-3|15|many
TGTGCCAGCAGTGGGTCTACAGGGGTTGGAAACACCATATATTTT
CASSGSTGVGNTIYF
>TRBV3-1|NA|TRBJ1-5|15|many
TGTGCCAGCAGCCAAGGGGACACTAGCAATCAGCCCCAGCATTTT
CASSQGDTSNQPQHF
>TRBV7-9|NA|TRBJ1-1|13|many
TGTGCCAGCAGCTTATTGGTGAACACTGAAGCTTTCTTT
CASSLLVNTEAFF
>TRBV7-9|NA|TRBJ2-5|13|NA
TGTGCCAGCAGCTTACCCGATACAGAGACCCAGTACTTC
CASSLPDTETQYF
>TRBV9|NA|TRBJ1-2|15|few
TGTGCCAGCAGCCCCGACCACAGGGACCCTTTTGGCTACACCTTC
CASSPDHRDPFGYTF
>TRBV5-1|TRBD1|TRBJ1-5|15|many
TGCGCCAGCAGCCGAGGCGACAGGGAAAATCAGCCCCAGCATTTT
CASSRGDRENQPQHF
>TRBV27|NA|TRBJ2-7|14|NA
TGTGCCAGCAGTCCGCGCCTCGAATCCTACGAGCAGTACTTC
CASSPRLESYEQYF
>TRBV24-1|NA|TRBJ2-1|12|many
TGTGCCACCGACAGCAGGGTCGATGAGCAGTTCTTC
CATDSRVDEQFF
>TRBV7-9|NA|TRBJ2-4|12|many
TGTGCCAGCAGCTTAGGGGGGCAGAGCCAGTACTTC
CASSLGGQSQYF
>TRBV12-3/TRBV12-4|TRBD1|TRBJ1-1|14|many
TGTGCCAGCATTTCGGACAGGGGAGGCACTGAAGCTTTCTTT
CASISDRGGTEAFF
>TRBV7-9|NA|TRBJ2-2|15|many
TGTGCCAGCAGCGTCCGGGGATTGAACACCGGGGAGCTGTTTTTT
CASSVRGLNTGELFF
>TRBV27|NA|TRBJ2-3|14|many
TGTGCCAGCAGTCACCGGAGTAGTTGGGATACGCAGTATTTT
CASSHRSSWDTQYF
>TRBV10-3|TRBD1|TRBJ2-2|15|many
TGTGCCATCAGTGAGTCGACAGGGGGAATCGGGGAGCTGTTTTTT
CAISESTGGIGELFF
>TRBV20-1|NA|TRBJ1-4|15|many
TGCAGTGCTCGTTCTACAGGGAAATCGGGGGAAAAACTGTTTTTT
CSARSTGKSGEKLFF
>TRBV5-1|TRBD1|TRBJ1-1|15|many
TGCGCCAGCAGCAGGAGGGACAGCTTGAACACTGAAGCTTTCTTT
CASSRRDSLNTEAFF
>TRBV6-1|NA|TRBJ2-1|17|many
TGTGCCAGCAGAGCCTATGCAACTGACCCTTCCTACAATGAGCAGTTCTTC
CASRAYATDPSYNEQFF
>TRBV6-6|NA|TRBJ2-3|12|many
TGTGCCAGCAGTCCAACCCCGGATACGCAGTATTTT
CASSPTPDTQYF
>TRBV9|TRBD2|TRBJ2-2|15|NA
TGTGCCAGCAGCGTAAGCGGGGCGAACACCGGGGAGCTGTTTTTT
CASSVSGANTGELFF
>TRBV20-1|NA|TRBJ1-1|12|many
TGCAGTGCACGAGACAGGCACACTGAAGCTTTCTTT
CSARDRHTEAFF
>TRBV3-1|TRBD2|TRBJ2-1|19|NA
TGTGCCAGCAGCCAAGATCGTTCGTCAGCGCTAGCGGAAGACAATGAGCAGTTCTTC
CASSQDRSSALAEDNEQFF
>TRBV20-1|NA|TRBJ1-2|10|many
TGCAGTGCGCACAACGACGGCTACACCTTC
CSAHNDGYTF
>TRBV29-1|NA|TRBJ1-2|13|many
TGCAGCGTCAGTGGAGGGAGAAACTATGGCTACACCTTC
CSVSGGRNYGYTF
>TRBV7-2|NA|TRBJ2-7|11|many
TGTGCCAGCAGCTATAGGAACGAGCAGTACTTC
CASSYRNEQYF
>TRBV7-2|NA|TRBJ1-2|13|many
TGTGCCAGCAGCTTGGGGACGGATTATGGCTACACCTTC
CASSLGTDYGYTF
>TRBV5-6|NA|TRBJ1-5|15|many
TGTGCCAGCAGCTTGGGAGCCATCTCCAATCAGCCCCAGCATTTT
CASSLGAISNQPQHF
>TRBV19|NA|TRBJ1-5|12|many
TGTGCCAGTAGTCCAAGCGGTCAGCCCCAGCATTTT
CASSPSGQPQHF
>TRBV28|TRBD1|TRBJ2-7|17|many
TGTGCCAGCTCTTGGACAGGGGGTGATCGGGAGACCTACGAGCAGTACTTC
CASSWTGGDRETYEQYF
>TRBV19|TRBD2|TRBJ2-1|19|many
TGTGCCAGTAGTGGCGGCCGGAGAGGCGGGGGGGCGGCCTACAATGAGCAGTTCTTC
CASSGGRRGGGAAYNEQFF
>TRBV19|TRBD1|TRBJ2-5|14|NA
TGTGCCAGTAGGCCTCGGGACAGCCAAGAGACCCAGTACTTC
CASRPRDSQETQYF
>TRBV7-9|NA|TRBJ1-2|13|many
TGTGCCAGCAGCTTAGGACAGAACTATGGCTACACCTTC
CASSLGQNYGYTF
>TRBV11-2|NA|TRBJ2-5|12|NA
TGTGCCAGCAGCTCGCGCCACGAGACCCAGTACTTC
CASSSRHETQYF
>TRBV6-5|NA|TRBJ2-1|16|NA
TGTGCCAGCAGTTACTCGGGCCAGGGAACGGGCAATGAGCAGTTCTTC
CASSYSGQGTGNEQFF
>TRBV14|TRBD2|TRBJ2-1|19|many
TGTGCCAGCAGCCTCGAGGTAGCGGGGACTCAACTCTCCTACAATGAGCAGTTCTTC
CASSLEVAGTQLSYNEQFF
>TRBV27|TRBD1|TRBJ1-2|14|few
TGTGCCAGCAGTTTCGCTCAGGGGGCCTATGGCTACACCTTC
CASSFAQGAYGYTF
>TRBV7-6|NA|TRBJ1-3|18|many
TGTGCCAGCAGCCCACCCAGACAGGCGAAAAAGGATGGAAACACCATATATTTT
CASSPPRQAKKDGNTIYF
>TRBV7-9|NA|TRBJ2-7|15|many
TGTGCCAGCAGCGAGACCGGGACCGCGATGCGTGGATTCTACTTC
CASSETGTAMRGFYF
>TRBV20-1|NA|TRBJ2-7|13|many
TGCAGTGCTAACTCCGGGATTCCCTACGAGCAGTACTTC
CSANSGIPYEQYF
>TRBV20-1|NA|TRBJ1-3|12|many
TGCAGTGCTAGAGCGCCGGGGGACACCATATATTTT
CSARAPGDTIYF
>TRBV20-1|NA|TRBJ1-1|16|many
TGCAGTGCTAGAGAACAGGCGAAACTGGAGGACACTGAAGCTTTCTTT
CSAREQAKLEDTEAFF
>TRBV5-1|NA|TRBJ1-6|17|many
TGCGCCAGCAGCTTGGTGCTCCTATCCCGGGGTAATTCACCCCTCCACTTT
CASSLVLLSRGNSPLHF
>TRBV19|NA|TRBJ2-5|16|many
TGTGCCAGTAGTATTGGCGCAGGGTTGGGAGAAGAGACCCAGTACTTC
CASSIGAGLGEETQYF
>TRBV14|TRBD2|TRBJ2-1|14|NA
TGTGCCAGCGGGGTAGCGGGGGGCCGAAATGAGCAGTTCTTC
CASGVAGGRNEQFF
>TRBV7-3|NA|TRBJ2-1|13|many
TGTGCCAGCAGCGACGACAGCTACAATGAGCAGTTCTTC
CASSDDSYNEQFF
>TRBV5-1|TRBD2|TRBJ2-1|15|many
TGCGCCAGCAGCCCCGGGACTAGGGATTACAATGAGCAGTTCTTC
CASSPGTRDYNEQFF
>TRBV5-1|NA|TRBJ2-3|15|many
TGCGCCAGCAGCTTGGCAGGTACTGGTGCCGATACGCAGTATTTT
CASSLAGTGADTQYF
>TRBV7-2|NA|TRBJ2-3|14|many
TGTGCCAGCAGCTGGACCTGGGACGAAGGTACGCAGTATTTT
CASSWTWDEGTQYF
>TRBV29-1|TRBD2|TRBJ2-1|13|many
TGCAGCGTTGGCGGGAGAATTGGCAATGAGCAGTTCTTC
CSVGGRIGNEQFF
>TRBV19|TRBD1|TRBJ2-5|13|many
TGTGCCACCTCCGGGACAGGGGAAGAGACCCAGTACTTC
CATSGTGEETQYF
>TRBV7-9|NA|TRBJ2-5|15|many
TGTGCCAGCAGCTTAGTCGCGACTGGGGGGGAGACCCAGTACTTC
CASSLVATGGETQYF
>TRBV20-1|NA|TRBJ2-1|11|many
TGCAGTGCTAGAGATGTGGCGCACTCAACCTTC
CSARDVAHSTF